This T cell receptor (beta chain) comes out of a study of blood T cell repertoires in COVID-19. Across the whole study: Whether acute or convalescent, the COVID-19 samples came from the United States, Italy and Spain. PBMCs, B-cell-depleted T cells, or T cells were the source of the cDNA or gDNA that made up the material.

Under the authors' procedure: From reference gene primer amplification, estimates of nucleated cell counts were derived. Repertoires were generated with immunoSEQ multiplex PCR, while TCRdb's copy carries only in-frame clones and drops some. The V and J calls and the clone size are those of that table, but D and trimming were determined from the DNA. The sample holds some 250,000 clones, about nine tenths seen once. Germline V lookup: CDR1 SGHRS, CDR2 YFSETQ. The CDR3 runs to 14 residues. V shed 8 bases and J shed 11 bases, with 20 bases lying between them. This TCR was recovered from a man aged 55 to 70 who had recovered from COVID-19. The gene calls are TRBV5-1 and TRBJ1-6, with D tentatively TRBD1 (6 bases). Sequences were obtained from peripheral blood. The CDR3 nucleotides read TGCGCCAGTAGACAGGCACAAGAGGGTCCACCCCTCCACTTT. Its translation is CASRQAQEGPPLHF.